This TCR beta chain emerged from a study of cytomegalovirus exposure and HLA in healthy donors. Primers included in the PCR were 60 Vbeta and 13 Jbeta primers. Sequencing was performed with immunoSEQ multiplex PCR; in TCRdb, only in-frame clones are kept and a portion is missing. The sample holds 100,000 to 150,000 clones. Germline CDR1 MNHEY, CDR2 SMNVEV (reference sequence). Trimming took off 3 bases at V and 0 bases at J, with 9 bases between the two ends. The length of the CDR3 is 16 residues. Overall study findings and caveats: Another analysis was done later, and it associated around 16,000 TCR beta sequences with HLA alleles at 0.05 false discovery rate.

As concerns this clone: Its matching antigen is unknown.

Sequenced sample: PBMCs. The V call is TRBV27, the J call TRBJ2-6, with unresolved D. The TCR originated in a man aged 35 to 55 in good health and CMV-seronegative. The CDR3 region is CASSFLASSGANVLTF. The CDR3 DNA sequence: TGTGCCAGCAGTTTTTTGGCCAGCTCTGGGGCCAACGTCCTGACTTTC.